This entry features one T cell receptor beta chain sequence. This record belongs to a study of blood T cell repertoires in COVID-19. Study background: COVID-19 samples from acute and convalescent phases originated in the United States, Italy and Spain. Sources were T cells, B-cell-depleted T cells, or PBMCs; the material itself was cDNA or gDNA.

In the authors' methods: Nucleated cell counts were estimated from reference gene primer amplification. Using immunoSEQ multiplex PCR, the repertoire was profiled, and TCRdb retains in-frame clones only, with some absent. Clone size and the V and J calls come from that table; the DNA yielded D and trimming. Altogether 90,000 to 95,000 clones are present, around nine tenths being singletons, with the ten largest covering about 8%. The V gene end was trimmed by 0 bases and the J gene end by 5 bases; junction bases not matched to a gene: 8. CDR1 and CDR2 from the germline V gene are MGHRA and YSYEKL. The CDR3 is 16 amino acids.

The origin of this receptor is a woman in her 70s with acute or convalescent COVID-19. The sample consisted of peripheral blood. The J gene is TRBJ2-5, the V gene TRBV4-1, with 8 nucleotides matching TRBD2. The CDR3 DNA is TGCGCCAGCAGCCAAGATGGAAGCGGGAGAAGGGAGACCCAGTACTTC. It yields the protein CASSQDGSGRRETQYF.